One T cell receptor (beta chain) is described in this entry. Its target is unknown. The data are from a study of vaccination effects on CD4 cells after COVID-19. Looking at the study overall: Sampling occurred a median 72 days post second dose, range 14 to 241. Study-wide results and caveats: Vaccine- and infection-induced clones showed marked clonal contraction late following vaccination.

From germline, CDR1 is GTSNPN and CDR2 SVGIG (reference sequence). The CDR3 is 15 amino acids. V shed 1 base and J shed 8 bases, with 20 bases lying between them. Following 10 days of culture, CD4+ T cells were isolated. Participants each got two BNT162b2 or mRNA-1273 vaccine doses. Neither prior SARS-CoV-2 infection nor positive nucleocapsid antibodies were present in the vaccine recipients. It was on days 3 and 7 that half the medium was replaced with IL-2 medium. Data came from immunoSEQ multiplex PCR; TCRdb stores just in-frame clones and leaves some out. The table records more than 55,000 clones, around 73% of them present only once.

Source: CD4+ T cells from PBMCs cultured without peptide, taken after COVID-19 vaccination. The V gene is TRBV30, the J gene TRBJ1-2; TRBD1 might be the D (5 bases). The clonotype originates from a human donor who received a COVID-19 vaccine. Here the CDR3 reads CAWSASRGHPRGYTF. In DNA form, the CDR3 reads TGTGCCTGGAGTGCCTCCCGGGGCCACCCAAGGGGCTACACCTTC.